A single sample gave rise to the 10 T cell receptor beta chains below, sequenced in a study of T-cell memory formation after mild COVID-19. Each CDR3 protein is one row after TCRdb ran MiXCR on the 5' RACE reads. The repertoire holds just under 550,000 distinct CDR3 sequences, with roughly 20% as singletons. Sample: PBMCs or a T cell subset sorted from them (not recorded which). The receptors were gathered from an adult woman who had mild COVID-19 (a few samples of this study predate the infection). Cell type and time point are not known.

CDR3 nucleotide sequence: TGTGCCAGCTCACCCCAGCAATCTCGGAACACTGAAGCTTTCTTT. Its protein product is CASSPQQSRNTEAFF. The V gene is TRBV18, the J gene TRBJ1-1, with D uncertain. V lost 3 bases, J lost 1 base, and 12 bases lay in between. Per the germline V gene, CDR1 is KGHSH and CDR2 is LQKENI. This CDR3 contains 15 residues.

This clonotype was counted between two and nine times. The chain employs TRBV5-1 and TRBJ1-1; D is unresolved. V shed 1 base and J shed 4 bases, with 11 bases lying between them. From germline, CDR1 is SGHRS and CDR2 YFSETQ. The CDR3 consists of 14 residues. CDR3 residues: CASSLWAPSTEAFF. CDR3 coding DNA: TGCGCCAGCAGCTTGTGGGCCCCAAGCACTGAAGCTTTCTTT.

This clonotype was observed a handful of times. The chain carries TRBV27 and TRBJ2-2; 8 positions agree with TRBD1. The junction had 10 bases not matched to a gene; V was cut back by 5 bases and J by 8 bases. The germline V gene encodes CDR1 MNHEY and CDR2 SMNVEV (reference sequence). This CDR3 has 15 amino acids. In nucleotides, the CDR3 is TGTGCCAGCAGTATTGTGGCCAGGGGGCTTGGGGAGCTGTTTTTT. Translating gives CASSIVARGLGELFF.

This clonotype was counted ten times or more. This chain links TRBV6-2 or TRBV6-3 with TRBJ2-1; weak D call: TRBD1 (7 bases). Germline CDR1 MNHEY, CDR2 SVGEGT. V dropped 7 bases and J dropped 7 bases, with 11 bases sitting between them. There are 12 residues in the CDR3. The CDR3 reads CASTSGGNEQFF. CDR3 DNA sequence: TGTGCCAGCACGTCAGGGGGGAATGAGCAGTTCTTC.

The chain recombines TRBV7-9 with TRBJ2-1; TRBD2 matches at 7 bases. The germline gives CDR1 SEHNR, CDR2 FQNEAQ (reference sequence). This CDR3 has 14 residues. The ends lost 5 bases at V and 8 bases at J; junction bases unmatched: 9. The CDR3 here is CASSRSRAGDEQFF. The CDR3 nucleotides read TGTGCCAGCAGCCGCAGTAGGGCGGGAGATGAGCAGTTCTTC.

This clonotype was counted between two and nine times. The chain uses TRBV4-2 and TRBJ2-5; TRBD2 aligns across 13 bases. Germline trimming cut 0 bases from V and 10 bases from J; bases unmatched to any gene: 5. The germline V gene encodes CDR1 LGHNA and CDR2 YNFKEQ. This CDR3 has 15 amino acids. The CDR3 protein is CASSQDRTSGRGQYF. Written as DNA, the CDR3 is TGTGCCAGCAGCCAAGATAGGACTAGCGGGAGAGGCCAGTACTTC.

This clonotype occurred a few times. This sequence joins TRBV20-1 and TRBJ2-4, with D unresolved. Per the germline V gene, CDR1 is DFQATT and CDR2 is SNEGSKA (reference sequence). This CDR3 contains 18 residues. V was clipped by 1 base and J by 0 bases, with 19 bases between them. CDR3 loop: CSARVVADLLVAKNIQYF. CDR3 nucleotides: TGCAGTGCTAGAGTAGTGGCAGACCTCTTGGTAGCCAAAAACATTCAGTACTTC.

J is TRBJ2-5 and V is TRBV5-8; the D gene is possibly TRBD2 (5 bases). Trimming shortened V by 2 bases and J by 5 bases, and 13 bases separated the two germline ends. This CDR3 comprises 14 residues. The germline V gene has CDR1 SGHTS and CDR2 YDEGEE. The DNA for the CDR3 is TGTGCCAGCAGCTTTGGACTCCTGTCGGAGACCCAGTACTTC. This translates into CASSFGLLSETQYF.

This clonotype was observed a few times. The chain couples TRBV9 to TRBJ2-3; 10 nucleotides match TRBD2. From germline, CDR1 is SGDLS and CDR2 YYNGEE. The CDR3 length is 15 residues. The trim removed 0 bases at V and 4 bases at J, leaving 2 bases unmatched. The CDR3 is CASSVASGSADTQYF. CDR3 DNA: TGTGCCAGCAGCGTAGCTAGCGGGAGCGCAGATACGCAGTATTTT.

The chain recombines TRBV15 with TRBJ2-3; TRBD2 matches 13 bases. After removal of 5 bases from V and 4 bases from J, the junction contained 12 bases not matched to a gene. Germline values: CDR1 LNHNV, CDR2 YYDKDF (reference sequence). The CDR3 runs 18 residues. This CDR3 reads CATSRSPTSGGAADTQYF. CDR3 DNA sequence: TGTGCCACCAGCCGTTCACCCACTAGCGGGGGGGCCGCAGATACGCAGTATTTT.